This T cell receptor (beta chain) was recovered during a study of shared clonotypes between healthy human individuals. Study-wide results and limits: Among non-shared clonotypes, generation probabilities were lower than among those shared by all four donors.

The healthy adult donors were HIV-negative and reported no recent acute infections or vaccinations. Original analysis: Filtering differed because ImmunoSEQ produced junction-only sequences that carried no quality scores. Profiled with immunoSEQ multiplex PCR; TCRdb holds only in-frame clones, not every one. That table supplies the V and J calls and clone size; D and trimming were determined from the DNA. The sample contains some 2,100,000 clones, nearly 97% of which appear only once. Remarks on this clone: Its antigen remains unknown.

The germline gives CDR1 WNHNN, CDR2 SYGVQD (reference sequence). The germline V and J ends were trimmed by 5 bases and 6 bases, with 13 bases remaining between them. The CDR3 length is 13 residues. Sequencing used naive CD4+ T cells sorted from blood. The subset denotes: CD45RA+ positively selected. The chain joins TRBV10-1 to TRBJ1-2, with no clear D. This clonotype was obtained from a man younger than 30 in good health. The CDR3 bases are TGCGCCAGCAGTTCGGGTCCCTCAGATGGCTACACCTTC. Its protein product is CASSSGPSDGYTF.